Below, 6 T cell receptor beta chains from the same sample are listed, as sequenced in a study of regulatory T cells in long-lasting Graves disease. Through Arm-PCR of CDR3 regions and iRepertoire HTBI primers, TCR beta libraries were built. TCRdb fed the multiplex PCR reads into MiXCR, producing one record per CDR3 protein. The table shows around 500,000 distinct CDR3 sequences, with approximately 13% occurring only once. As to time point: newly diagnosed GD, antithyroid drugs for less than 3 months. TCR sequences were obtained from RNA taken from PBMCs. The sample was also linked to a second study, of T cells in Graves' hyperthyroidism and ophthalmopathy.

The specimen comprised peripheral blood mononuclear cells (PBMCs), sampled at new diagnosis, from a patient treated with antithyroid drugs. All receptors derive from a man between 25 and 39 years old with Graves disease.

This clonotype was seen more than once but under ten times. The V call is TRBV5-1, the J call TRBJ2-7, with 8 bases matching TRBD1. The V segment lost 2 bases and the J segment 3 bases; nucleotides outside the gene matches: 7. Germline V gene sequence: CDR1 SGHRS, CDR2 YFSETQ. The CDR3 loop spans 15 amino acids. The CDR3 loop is CASSLTGGTFYEQYF. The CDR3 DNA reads TGCGCCAGCAGCTTAACAGGGGGAACGTTCTACGAGCAGTACTTC.

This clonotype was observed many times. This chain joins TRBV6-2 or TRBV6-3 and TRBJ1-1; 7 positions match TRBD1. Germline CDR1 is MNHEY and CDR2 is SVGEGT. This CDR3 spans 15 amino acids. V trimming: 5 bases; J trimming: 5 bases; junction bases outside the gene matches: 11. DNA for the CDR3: TGTGCCAGCAGTGCCCGGACGACAGGGAAAACTGAAGCTTTCTTT. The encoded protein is CASSARTTGKTEAFF.

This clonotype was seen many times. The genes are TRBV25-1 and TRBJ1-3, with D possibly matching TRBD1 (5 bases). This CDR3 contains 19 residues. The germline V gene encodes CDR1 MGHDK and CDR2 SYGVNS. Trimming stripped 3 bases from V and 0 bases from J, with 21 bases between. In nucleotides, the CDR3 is TGTGCCAGCAGTGACCCCCGGGGGGACGGTTATGACTCTGGAAACACCATATATTTT. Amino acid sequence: CASSDPRGDGYDSGNTIYF.

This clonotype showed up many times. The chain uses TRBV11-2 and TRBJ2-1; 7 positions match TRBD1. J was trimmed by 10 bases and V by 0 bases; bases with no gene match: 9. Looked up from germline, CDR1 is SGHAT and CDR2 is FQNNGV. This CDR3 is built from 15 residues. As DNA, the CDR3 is TGTGCCAGCAGCTTAGAGGGACAGCTATTTGGGGAGCAGTTCTTC. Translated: CASSLEGQLFGEQFF.

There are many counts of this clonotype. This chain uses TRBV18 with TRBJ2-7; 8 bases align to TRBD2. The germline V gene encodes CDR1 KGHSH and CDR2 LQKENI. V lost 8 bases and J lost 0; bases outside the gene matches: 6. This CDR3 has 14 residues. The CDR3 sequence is CASTSTSASYEQYF. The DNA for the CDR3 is TGTGCCAGCACATCGACTAGCGCCTCCTACGAGCAGTACTTC. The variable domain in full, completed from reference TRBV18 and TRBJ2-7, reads NAGVMQNPRHLVRRRGQEARLRCSPMKGHSHVYWYRQLPEEGLKFMVYLQKENIIDESGMPKERFSAEFPKEGPSILRIQQVVRGDSAAYFCASTSTSASYEQYFGPGTRLTVT.

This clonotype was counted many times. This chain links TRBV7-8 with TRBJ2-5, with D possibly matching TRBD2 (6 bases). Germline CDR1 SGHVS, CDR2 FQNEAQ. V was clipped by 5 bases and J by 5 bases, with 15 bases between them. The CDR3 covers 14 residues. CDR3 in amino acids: CASSTTYGGETQYF. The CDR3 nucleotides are TGTGCCAGCAGCACTACCTACGGGGGTGAGACCCAGTACTTC.